The table lists the clone carrying this T cell receptor (beta chain) with a few counts. The antigen is not known. The sample originates from a study of T cell repertoires in cytomegalovirus infection. Whole-study context: Through public TCR beta signatures, both CMV infection and matching HLA type were indicated.

In TCRdb, the reads were re-called with MiXCR into one record per CDR3 protein. The table records 300,000 to 450,000 distinct CDR3 sequences, about a sixth of them present only once. The V gene's germline CDR1 is SEHNR and CDR2 FQNEAQ (reference sequence). This CDR3 region has 13 residues. V was pared by 1 base and J by 5 bases, with 8 bases between. Study results and limitations: HLA-C-restricted CMV clonotypes gave the most frequent clonotype in two of eight donors. Using cumulative public TCR beta family frequency, the authors identified those who carried CMV together with the relevant HLA.

This clonotype originated in a human donor in good health (CMV status not recorded). Some clones in this sample may be carry-over from other donors' samples. The sample comprised PBMCs. The chain employs TRBV7-9 and TRBJ1-1, with D possibly matching TRBD1 (5 bases). For the CDR3, the DNA is TGTGCCAGCAGCTTAGAGAAGGGGACTGAAGCTTTCTTT. Amino acids: CASSLEKGTEAFF.